Detailed here is one T cell receptor (beta chain). What it binds is unknown. These data belong to a study of T cells in Graves' hyperthyroidism and ophthalmopathy. Findings and limits, study-wide: Blood held most thyroid clonotypes expanded above 0.001 frequency.

Amplification targeted TCR beta CDR3 regions from RNA transcripts. The study used the HTBI primer set for a first-round RT-PCR of the TCR CDR3. TCRdb ran MiXCR on the multiplex PCR reads and lists one entry per CDR3 protein. Of under 300,000 distinct CDR3 sequences detected, roughly 13% appear once; the ten largest clones hold roughly 7.9%. The CDR3 covers 13 residues. Germline V gives CDR1 LNHDA, CDR2 SQIVND (reference sequence). Trimming took 4 bases from V and 4 from J, leaving 10 bases between them. The clonotype was recovered from a woman in her 40s with Graves' hyperthyroidism. Input material: blood. The chain uses TRBV19 and TRBJ1-2; D is uncertain. The CDR3 here is CASSTVQIYGYTF. The CDR3 DNA follows: TGTGCCAGTAGTACGGTACAAATCTATGGCTACACCTTC.